Following are 21 T cell receptor beta chains from one sample sequenced in a study of blood T cell repertoires in COVID-19. Sequencing used immunoSEQ multiplex PCR; TCRdb keeps in-frame clones, though not all of them. The profile shows about 260,000 clones, 80% to 90% of them singletons. The sequencing sample was made of PBMCs or T cells enriched from blood (not recorded which). The receptor set was obtained from a woman aged 35 to 49 who had been exposed to COVID-19.

This clone has only one observation. The chain combines TRBV19 with TRBJ2-7; the D gene is possibly TRBD2 (5 bases). Trimming shortened V by 3 bases and J by 2 bases, and 11 bases separated the two germline ends. Germline V gene data show CDR1 as LNHDA and CDR2 as SQIVND (reference sequence). This CDR3 spans 14 amino acids. The CDR3 DNA reads as TGTGCCAGTAGTATGGGAGTGAGGGCCTACGAGCAGTACTTC. Amino acids: CASSMGVRAYEQYF.

This clone was recorded once. One end of the junction varies from germline; a read error may be responsible. V is TRBV24-1 and J is TRBJ1-1; 7 bases map to TRBD1. The germline V gene has CDR1 KGHDR and CDR2 SFDVKD. The CDR3 loop spans 13 amino acids. The DNA of the CDR3 is TGTGCCACCAGTGATGGAGGGGGCCTGGGCCGGTGTTTT. It specifies CATSDGGGLGRCF.

The rearrangement uses TRBV19 and TRBJ2-6; 9 bases fit TRBD1. The CDR3 is 19 residues long. V was clipped by 5 bases and J by 0 bases; unmatched bases: 11. The germline gives CDR1 LNHDA, CDR2 SQIVND (reference sequence). CDR3 nucleotide sequence: TGTGCCAGTAGTTCACGACCGGGACAGGGCTACTCTGGGGCCAACGTCCTGACTTTC. Encoded protein: CASSSRPGQGYSGANVLTF. Full variable domain (rest looked up from reference TRBV19 and TRBJ2-6): DGGITQSPKYLFRKEGQNVTLSCEQNLNHDAMYWYRQDPGQGLRLIYYSQIVNDFQKGDIAEGYSVSREKKESFPLTVTSAQKNPTAFYLCASSSRPGQGYSGANVLTFGAGSRLTVL.

The V gene is TRBV19, the J gene TRBJ2-1; possible D gene TRBD1, 6 bases. The V end lost 4 bases, the J end lost 4 bases, and 11 bases lay between the germline ends. The germline gives CDR1 LNHDA, CDR2 SQIVND (reference sequence). This CDR3 has 14 residues. This CDR3 reads CASSTQGGYNEQFF. The CDR3, as DNA: TGTGCCAGTAGTACCCAAGGGGGTTACAATGAGCAGTTCTTC.

The chain joins TRBV7-9 to TRBJ2-3, with TRBD1 matching over 7 bases. V lost 10 bases to trimming and J lost 5 bases; unmatched junction nucleotides: 21. CDR3 length: 17 amino acids. CDR1 and CDR2 (germline): SEHNR, FQNEAQ (reference sequence). The CDR3 DNA follows: TGTGCCACTAGGGTCGGAACCGGGACAGAGGGTAGAGATACGCAGTATTTT. Its protein product is CATRVGTGTEGRDTQYF.

The genes are TRBV24-1 and TRBJ2-3; 7 bases map to TRBD2. This CDR3 is built from 16 residues. Germline loops: CDR1 KGHDR, CDR2 SFDVKD. V trimming: 2 bases; J trimming: 0 bases; junction bases outside the gene matches: 4. In DNA form, the CDR3 reads TGTGCCACCAGTGATTCCAAAGCGGGGAGCACAGATACGCAGTATTTT. As protein: CATSDSKAGSTDTQYF.

J is TRBJ1-2 and V is TRBV19; no clear D. Germline values: CDR1 LNHDA, CDR2 SQIVND (reference sequence). Trimming left V 6 bases short and J 7 bases short, with 18 bases between. The CDR3 contains 14 residues. CDR3 loop: CASRDPLGGSGYTF. CDR3 DNA: TGTGCCAGTAGGGACCCGCTTGGAGGGAGTGGCTACACCTTC.

This clone was counted a few times. The chain uses TRBV3-1 (or the pseudogene TRBV3-2) and TRBJ1-5; TRBD1 matches at 8 bases. V lost 4 bases, J lost 9 bases, and 5 bases stayed unmatched. The CDR3 runs to 13 residues. Germline CDR1 LGHDT, CDR2 YNNKEL (reference sequence). CDR3 nucleotides: TGTGCCAGCAGCCCGGACAGGGAAGGGCCCCAGCATTTT. Translated: CASSPDREGPQHF.

V is TRBV5-4 and J is TRBJ2-6; 11 bases match TRBD2. V trimming: 0 bases; J trimming: 2 bases; junction bases outside the gene matches: 1. The CDR3 loop spans 17 amino acids. CDR1 and CDR2 from the germline V gene are SGHNT and YYREEE (reference sequence). CDR3 residues: CASSLASGGPGANVLTF. Written as DNA, the CDR3 is TGTGCCAGCAGCTTGGCTAGCGGGGGGCCTGGGGCCAACGTCCTGACTTTC.

J is TRBJ2-1 and V is TRBV7-9, with D possibly being TRBD1 (5 bases). Germline CDR1 is SEHNR and CDR2 is FQNEAQ (reference sequence). Trimming took off 1 base at V and 0 bases at J, with 10 bases between the two ends. The CDR3 spans 16 residues. CDR3 residues: CASSLERQSSYNEQFF. The DNA for the CDR3 is TGTGCCAGCAGCTTAGAGAGACAGAGCTCCTACAATGAGCAGTTCTTC. The complete variable domain, with remaining parts taken from reference TRBV7-9 and TRBJ2-1, reads DTGVSQNPRHKITKRGQNVTFRCDPISEHNRLYWYRQTLGQGPEFLTYFQNEAQLEKSRLLSDRFSAERPKGSFSTLEIQRTEQGDSAMYLCASSLERQSSYNEQFFGPGTRLTVL.

With respect to this clone: One end of the junction does not line up with germline, which may come from a read error. V is TRBV7-6 and J is TRBJ2-1, with D tentatively TRBD2 (6 bases). The germline V gene encodes CDR1 SGHVS and CDR2 FNYEAQ. The CDR3 is 14 residues long. The CDR3 is CASSLGEAYNEQFF. The CDR3, as DNA: TGTGCCAGCAGCTTGGGGGAGGCCTATAATGAGCAGTTCTTC.

The chain links TRBV4-2 to TRBJ1-2; D possibly corresponds to TRBD1 (5 bases). The germline V and J ends were trimmed by 0 bases and 0 bases, with 11 bases remaining between them. The CDR3 runs 16 residues. Looked up from germline, CDR1 is LGHNA and CDR2 is YNFKEQ. Here the CDR3 reads CASSQDIRGANYGYTF. The CDR3 DNA reads as TGTGCCAGCAGCCAAGATATTAGGGGTGCTAACTATGGCTACACCTTC.

The chain is built from TRBV7-9 and TRBJ1-4, with a possible D match to TRBD1 (5 bases). Germline V CDR1 and CDR2: SEHNR, FQNEAQ (reference sequence). The V end lost 5 bases, the J end lost 4 bases, and 11 bases lay between the germline ends. The CDR3 contains 14 residues. CDR3 amino acids: CASSLGGINEKLFF. The CDR3, as DNA: TGTGCCAGCAGCCTGGGGGGAATTAATGAAAAACTGTTTTTT. The variable domain in full, with the rest retrieved from reference TRBV7-9 and TRBJ1-4, is DTGVSQNPRHKITKRGQNVTFRCDPISEHNRLYWYRQTLGQGPEFLTYFQNEAQLEKSRLLSDRFSAERPKGSFSTLEIQRTEQGDSAMYLCASSLGGINEKLFFGSGTQLSVL.

The chain combines TRBV3-1 (or the pseudogene TRBV3-2) with TRBJ2-1; TRBD1 agrees at 9 bases. The junction had 7 bases not matched to a gene; V was cut back by 4 bases and J by 9 bases. Germline V gives CDR1 LGHDT, CDR2 YNNKEL (reference sequence). The length of the CDR3 is 14 residues. CDR3: CASSLLTGGFEQFF. For the CDR3, the DNA is TGTGCCAGCAGCCTTCTTACAGGGGGCTTTGAGCAGTTCTTC.

This chain links TRBV7-9 with TRBJ2-5, with 11 bases that match TRBD2. Losses at the gene ends were 3 bases for V and 5 bases for J; bases not matched to a gene: 8. The CDR3 length is 16 residues. In germline, CDR1 is SEHNR, CDR2 FQNEAQ (reference sequence). The CDR3 DNA reads TGTGCCAGCAGCTTGGATAGCGGGGGGGCGAAGGAGACCCAGTACTTC. Protein: CASSLDSGGAKETQYF.

The chain recombines TRBV19 with TRBJ1-5, with D possibly being TRBD1 (6 bases). Trimming took off 3 bases at V and 6 bases at J, with 18 bases between the two ends. There are 16 residues in the CDR3. The V gene's germline CDR1 is LNHDA and CDR2 SQIVND (reference sequence). DNA of the CDR3: TGTGCCAGTAGTATCGGGGGGGGGCATCAGGGTCAGCCCCAGCATTTT. Translating it yields CASSIGGGHQGQPQHF.

This rearrangement joins TRBV7-2 to TRBJ2-7; possible D gene TRBD1, 6 bases. This CDR3 contains 14 residues. Looked up from germline, CDR1 is SGHTA and CDR2 is FQGNSA. Trimming pared 0 bases from V and 3 bases from J, leaving 9 bases between. CDR3 residues: CASSLADSVYEQYF. CDR3 bases: TGTGCCAGCAGCTTAGCGGACAGTGTCTACGAGCAGTACTTC.

This clone appeared a single time. The chain combines TRBV28 with TRBJ1-2; TRBD1 is a possible D gene (5 bases). The CDR3 contains 15 residues. Trimming took 3 bases from V and 6 from J, leaving 17 bases between them. Per germline, CDR1 MDHEN and CDR2 SYDVKM. CDR3 DNA sequence: TGTGCCAGCAGTTTTGGGGCCTTCAGAGGTCATGGCTACACCTTC. Translated, it gives CASSFGAFRGHGYTF.

This chain joins TRBV28 and TRBJ1-2, with D tentatively TRBD1 (6 bases). Germline V gives CDR1 MDHEN, CDR2 SYDVKM. The V gene lost 5 bases and the J gene lost 4 bases, with 8 bases spanning the gap. The CDR3 covers 12 residues. CDR3 coding DNA: TGTGCCAGCAGTGTGACAGGCTATGGCTACACCTTC. This sequence encodes CASSVTGYGYTF.

A single count supports this clone. The chain employs TRBV29-1 and TRBJ2-7; a possible D gene is TRBD1 (5 bases). This CDR3 contains 14 residues. Germline lookup yields CDR1 SQVTM and CDR2 ANQGSEA. Trimming pared 2 bases from V and 1 base from J, leaving 12 bases between. CDR3 in DNA: TGCAGCGTTGAAAGCCAGGGTGCTTCCTACGAGCAGTACTTC. Amino acid sequence: CSVESQGASYEQYF.

The chain uses TRBV9 and TRBJ1-5; weak D call: TRBD1 (6 bases). V shed 0 bases and J shed 5 bases, with 12 bases lying between them. The CDR3 loop spans 15 amino acids. Germline V gene sequence: CDR1 SGDLS, CDR2 YYNGEE. Written as DNA, the CDR3 is TGTGCCAGCAGCGTAGATGCCAGGGGAGATCAGCCCCAGCATTTT. Amino acid sequence: CASSVDARGDQPQHF.